The rows below give T cell receptor beta chains drawn from one sample of a study of blood T cell repertoires in COVID-19. Using immunoSEQ multiplex PCR, the repertoire was profiled, and TCRdb retains in-frame clones only, with some absent. The table includes hundreds of thousands of clones, nearly 85% detected once. The sample consisted of peripheral blood. These receptors originate from a woman between 25 and 40 years old with COVID-19, enrolled during active disease. Both conserved end residues are part of each CDR3. A D gene is named only where the DNA matches it firmly. The size entry is marked missing in some rows and otherwise reads once, few, many or a size class.

abundance: many
d_gene: TRBD2
v_gene: TRBV7-3
j_gene: TRBJ2-1
CDR3aa: CASSPSGTSYEQFF
CDR3nt: TGTGCCAGCAGCCCTTCCGGGACTAGCTATGAGCAGTTCTTC

abundance: -
d_gene: -
v_gene: TRBV7-2
j_gene: TRBJ2-5
CDR3aa: CASSLNRAETQYF
CDR3nt: TGTGCCAGCAGCTTAAACAGGGCCGAGACCCAGTACTTC

abundance: -
d_gene: -
v_gene: TRBV5-1
j_gene: TRBJ2-1
CDR3aa: CASSQAGLEGHEQFF
CDR3nt: TGCGCCAGCAGTCAGGCGGGATTGGAAGGGCATGAGCAGTTCTTC

abundance: -
d_gene: -
v_gene: TRBV6-1
j_gene: TRBJ2-1
CDR3aa: CASSAGQQSSYNEQFF
CDR3nt: TGTGCCAGCAGTGCAGGACAGCAGAGCTCCTACAATGAGCAGTTCTTC

abundance: -
d_gene: TRBD1
v_gene: TRBV5-1
j_gene: TRBJ2-5
CDR3aa: CASSFRRDREGETQYF
CDR3nt: TGCGCCAGCAGCTTTCGGAGGGACAGGGAAGGGGAGACCCAGTACTTC

abundance: -
d_gene: -
v_gene: TRBV11-3
j_gene: TRBJ1-5
CDR3aa: CASRNHEMGGGAVNQPQHF
CDR3nt: TGTGCCAGCCGCAATCATGAGATGGGGGGGGGCGCTGTAAACCAGCCCCAGCATTTT

abundance: -
d_gene: -
v_gene: TRBV7-7
j_gene: TRBJ2-5
CDR3aa: CASSSGPQGETQYF
CDR3nt: TGTGCCAGCAGCTCCGGACCCCAGGGAGAGACCCAGTACTTC

abundance: -
d_gene: -
v_gene: TRBV7-7
j_gene: TRBJ1-4
CDR3aa: CASSLKPPGSSNEKLFF
CDR3nt: TGTGCCAGCAGCCTGAAACCCCCGGGATCTTCCAATGAAAAACTGTTTTTT

abundance: -
d_gene: TRBD2
v_gene: TRBV11-3
j_gene: TRBJ2-5
CDR3aa: CASSLDGGVGETQYF
CDR3nt: TGTGCCAGCAGCTTAGATGGGGGGGTAGGTGAGACCCAGTACTTC

abundance: -
d_gene: -
v_gene: TRBV7-9
j_gene: TRBJ1-1
CDR3aa: CASSLGSFTGTGNTEAFF
CDR3nt: TGTGCCAGCAGCTTAGGGAGCTTTACAGGGACGGGGAACACTGAAGCTTTCTTT

abundance: few
d_gene: TRBD1
v_gene: TRBV4-1
j_gene: TRBJ1-1
CDR3aa: CASRSPTGGTEAFF
CDR3nt: TGCGCCAGCAGATCCCCTACAGGGGGCACTGAAGCTTTCTTT

abundance: -
d_gene: TRBD1
v_gene: TRBV6-1
j_gene: TRBJ1-6
CDR3aa: CASSAPGTGTNSPLHF
CDR3nt: TGTGCCAGCAGTGCCCCGGGGACAGGGACCAATTCACCCCTCCACTTT

abundance: -
d_gene: TRBD1
v_gene: TRBV18
j_gene: TRBJ1-1
CDR3aa: CASSPLMQGASSTEAFF
CDR3nt: TGTGCCAGCTCACCACTCATGCAGGGGGCATCGAGCACTGAAGCTTTCTTT

abundance: -
d_gene: TRBD1
v_gene: TRBV6-5
j_gene: TRBJ2-7
CDR3aa: CASRRQGAYEQYF
CDR3nt: TGTGCCAGCAGAAGACAGGGGGCCTACGAGCAGTACTTC

abundance: -
d_gene: -
v_gene: TRBV6-1
j_gene: TRBJ1-5
CDR3aa: CASSVLGQHSNQPQHF
CDR3nt: TGTGCCAGCAGTGTCCTTGGACAGCATAGCAATCAGCCCCAGCATTTT

abundance: -
d_gene: TRBD1
v_gene: TRBV18
j_gene: TRBJ1-2
CDR3aa: CASSPQTGANYGYTF
CDR3nt: TGTGCCAGCTCACCACAGACAGGGGCCAACTATGGCTACACCTTC

abundance: -
d_gene: TRBD1
v_gene: TRBV19
j_gene: TRBJ1-2
CDR3aa: CASSMGQALYGYTF
CDR3nt: TGTGCCAGTAGTATGGGACAGGCGCTCTATGGCTACACCTTC

abundance: -
d_gene: TRBD2
v_gene: TRBV6-1
j_gene: TRBJ2-3
CDR3aa: CASSEGGRALDTQYF
CDR3nt: TGTGCCAGCAGTGAAGGAGGGAGGGCGTTAGATACGCAGTATTTT

abundance: -
d_gene: TRBD1
v_gene: TRBV14
j_gene: TRBJ2-3
CDR3aa: CASSLGDRALDTQYF
CDR3nt: TGTGCCAGCAGCCTCGGGGACAGGGCGTTGGATACGCAGTATTTT

abundance: many
d_gene: TRBD1
v_gene: TRBV4-1
j_gene: TRBJ1-2
CDR3aa: CASSQVIRGRGGYTF
CDR3nt: TGCGCCAGCAGCCAAGTCATAAGGGGGCGTGGAGGCTACACCTTC

abundance: -
d_gene: -
v_gene: TRBV10-3
j_gene: TRBJ2-7
CDR3aa: CAISAGGYEQYF
CDR3nt: TGTGCCATCAGTGCGGGCGGGTACGAGCAGTACTTC

abundance: -
d_gene: -
v_gene: TRBV6-5
j_gene: TRBJ2-7
CDR3aa: CASSQGLDEQYF
CDR3nt: TGTGCCAGCAGCCAGGGTTTGGACGAGCAGTACTTC

abundance: -
d_gene: TRBD2
v_gene: TRBV4-3
j_gene: TRBJ2-2
CDR3aa: CASSLLTGLATGELFF
CDR3nt: TGCGCCAGCAGCCTTCTGACGGGACTAGCTACCGGGGAGCTGTTTTTT